One sample yielded the 27 T cell receptor beta chains listed below, sequenced in a study of T cell responses to AZD1222 COVID-19 vaccine. Only in-frame clones appear in the TCRdb table, and some are missing; sequencing was by immunoSEQ multiplex PCR. The data contain about 140,000 clones, about nine tenths of them singletons. Sequenced here: peripheral blood, sampled on day 0 of AZD1222 vaccination. The receptors here all came from an adult in good health.

The V call is TRBV20-1, the J call TRBJ1-5; possibly TRBD1 for D (5 bases). The V end lost 3 bases, the J end lost 6 bases, and 18 bases lay between the germline ends. The CDR3 is 15 residues long. Looked up from germline, CDR1 is DFQATT and CDR2 is SNEGSKA (reference sequence). The CDR3 DNA follows: TGCAGTGCTAGTCCCGCCCCAGGGACCCTTCAGCCCCAGCATTTT. Protein sequence: CSASPAPGTLQPQHF.

The J gene is TRBJ1-5, the V gene TRBV30; D is possibly TRBD1 (5 bases). V lost 0 bases and J 3 bases, leaving 9 bases between the germline ends. The CDR3 consists of 14 residues. Germline values: CDR1 GTSNPN, CDR2 SVGIG (reference sequence). The CDR3 protein is CAWSVGVLNQPQHF. CDR3 nucleotide sequence: TGTGCCTGGAGTGTGGGGGTCCTCAATCAGCCCCAGCATTTT.

The V call is TRBV7-2, the J call TRBJ2-1; 8 bases are shared with TRBD2. The V gene's germline CDR1 is SGHTA and CDR2 FQGNSA. Trimming cost V 4 bases and J 7 bases; bases outside gene matches: 3. The CDR3 covers 13 residues. CDR3 region: CASSSGGRNEQFF. CDR3 DNA: TGTGCCAGCAGCTCGGGGGGGCGTAATGAGCAGTTCTTC.

The chain carries TRBV5-1 and TRBJ1-1, with D unresolved. V was clipped by 0 bases and J by 6 bases, with 12 bases between them. This CDR3 is built from 14 residues. Germline V gives CDR1 SGHRS, CDR2 YFSETQ. The CDR3: CASSLGMAGAEAFF. The CDR3 coding sequence is TGCGCCAGCAGCTTGGGTATGGCAGGTGCTGAAGCTTTCTTT.

The gene calls are TRBV24-1 and TRBJ1-3, with 10 positions matching TRBD1. The junction had 10 bases not matched to a gene; V was cut back by 6 bases and J by 3 bases. The CDR3 has 17 residues. Germline V gene lookup returns CDR1 KGHDR and CDR2 SFDVKD. This chain's CDR3 is CATSSSRDRGGGNTIYF. CDR3 nucleotide sequence: TGTGCCACCAGTTCCTCCCGGGACAGGGGCGGTGGAAACACCATATATTTT.

This clone has only a few counts. The chain is built from TRBV27 and TRBJ1-6, with a possible D match to TRBD1 (5 bases). Between the trimmed V and J ends, which lost 7 bases and 7 bases, there was a span of 11 bases. The CDR3 loop spans 13 amino acids. In germline, CDR1 is MNHEY, CDR2 SMNVEV (reference sequence). The CDR3 region is CASTRDRNSPLHF. The CDR3 DNA reads TGTGCCAGCACCAGGGACCGGAATTCACCCCTCCACTTT.

This rearrangement joins TRBV2 to TRBJ2-3; D is ambiguous. Germline V gene sequence: CDR1 SNHLY, CDR2 FYNNEI. The length of the CDR3 is 13 residues. Trimming stripped 7 bases from V and 0 bases from J, with 8 bases between. This CDR3 is CASNVGSTDTQYF. The CDR3 DNA reads as TGTGCCAGCAATGTCGGTAGCACAGATACGCAGTATTTT.

The chain links TRBV5-4 to TRBJ2-7, with 7 bases identical to TRBD2. The length of the CDR3 is 14 residues. Germline CDR1 is SGHNT and CDR2 is YYREEE (reference sequence). Losses at the gene ends were 1 base for V and 3 bases for J; bases not matched to a gene: 4. The CDR3 protein is CASSLSAGNYEQYF. The CDR3 DNA is TGTGCCAGCAGCTTGTCAGCGGGGAACTACGAGCAGTACTTC. The complete variable domain, with remaining parts taken from reference TRBV5-4 and TRBJ2-7, reads ETGVTQSPTHLIKTRGQQVTLRCSSQSGHNTVSWYQQALGQGPQFIFQYYREEENGRGNFPPRFSGLQFPNYSSELNVNALELDDSALYLCASSLSAGNYEQYFGPGTRLTVT.

The chain has TRBV19 and TRBJ1-1; 7 bases match TRBD1. This CDR3 has 15 residues. The J segment lost 3 bases and the V segment lost 0 bases, leaving 4 bases of the junction unmatched. Germline lookup yields CDR1 LNHDA and CDR2 SQIVND (reference sequence). This chain's CDR3 is CASSIDTGADTEAFF. The DNA for the CDR3 is TGTGCCAGTAGTATAGATACAGGGGCGGACACTGAAGCTTTCTTT.

This chain joins TRBV28 and TRBJ2-7, with D uncertain. The V end was cut by 3 bases, the J end by 9 bases, with 6 bases between. Germline CDR1 is MDHEN and CDR2 is SYDVKM. This CDR3 is built from 10 residues. CDR3 residues: CASSFDVQYF. CDR3 DNA: TGTGCCAGCAGTTTCGACGTGCAGTACTTC.

This clone has a single count. The chain couples TRBV15 to TRBJ2-5; TRBD1 aligns across 7 bases. V was pared by 1 base and J by 2 bases, with 4 bases of the junction left unmatched. Germline V gene data show CDR1 as LNHNV and CDR2 as YYDKDF (reference sequence). This CDR3 has 15 residues. The CDR3 reads CATSRGTGTQETQYF. CDR3 DNA sequence: TGTGCCACCAGCAGAGGGACAGGAACACAAGAGACCCAGTACTTC. The full variable domain, completed using reference TRBV15 and TRBJ2-5, is DAMVIQNPRYQVTQFGKPVTLSCSQTLNHNVMYWYQQKSSQAPKLLFHYYDKDFNNEADTPDNFQSRRPNTSFCFLDIRSPGLGDTAMYLCATSRGTGTQETQYFGPGTRLLVL.

The J gene is TRBJ2-3, the V gene TRBV3-1 (or the pseudogene TRBV3-2); D may be TRBD1 (6 bases). The CDR3 runs 14 residues. Germline lookup yields CDR1 LGHDT and CDR2 YNNKEL (reference sequence). The V end lost 7 bases, the J end lost 2 bases, and 13 bases lay between the germline ends. CDR3 protein: CASTRTVYTDTQYF. CDR3 sequence (DNA): TGTGCCAGCACTAGGACAGTTTACACAGATACGCAGTATTTT.

The chain links TRBV6-1 to TRBJ1-5, with D perhaps TRBD1 (5 bases). The CDR3 contains 16 residues. Trimming stripped 2 bases from V and 1 base from J, with 12 bases between. Looked up from germline, CDR1 is MNHNS and CDR2 is SASEGT. The CDR3 spells CASSEYGGISNQPQHF. The DNA of the CDR3 is TGTGCCAGCAGTGAATATGGGGGGATAAGCAATCAGCCCCAGCATTTT.

This chain joins TRBV19 and TRBJ1-1, with TRBD1 matching over 9 bases. V trimming: 9 bases; J trimming: 4 bases; junction bases outside the gene matches: 9. Per germline, CDR1 LNHDA and CDR2 SQIVND (reference sequence). CDR3 length: 14 amino acids. In DNA form, the CDR3 reads TGTGCCAGAGCCCGGGACAGGGTCACCACTGAAGCTTTCTTT. This encodes CARARDRVTTEAFF.

V usage is TRBV7-9 and J usage is TRBJ2-3; 8 nucleotides align to TRBD2. The CDR3 has 16 residues. V gave up 5 bases and J gave up 0 bases; unmatched junction bases: 7. Per the germline V gene, CDR1 is SEHNR and CDR2 is FQNEAQ (reference sequence). Written as DNA, the CDR3 is TGTGCCAGCAGCCGGGCGGGGGGCCATAGCACAGATACGCAGTATTTT. It translates to CASSRAGGHSTDTQYF.

This chain uses TRBV7-2 with TRBJ2-3; a weak D match, TRBD2 (6 bases). This CDR3 spans 15 amino acids. V was cut by 0 bases and J by 11 bases, with 18 bases left in between. Germline V CDR1 and CDR2: SGHTA, FQGNSA. The CDR3 region has the DNA TGTGCCAGCAGCTTAGCAGCGGTGGGGGGAAATGTGCAGTATTTT. Amino acids: CASSLAAVGGNVQYF. The full variable domain, in which reference TRBV7-2 and TRBJ2-3 provide the parts outside the CDR3, is GAGVSQSPSNKVTEKGKDVELRCDPISGHTALYWYRQSLGQGLEFLIYFQGNSAPDKSGLPSDRFSAERTGGSVSTLTIQRTQQEDSAVYLCASSLAAVGGNVQYFGPGTRLTVL.

The chain joins TRBV13 to TRBJ2-5; D gene ambiguous. The V end lost 2 bases, the J end lost 3 bases, and 10 bases lay between the germline ends. Germline assignment: CDR1 PRHDT and CDR2 FYEKMQ (reference sequence). The CDR3 spans 14 residues. The CDR3 reads CASSLLGSKETQYF. The CDR3 DNA reads TGTGCCAGCAGCTTACTGGGCAGCAAAGAGACCCAGTACTTC. Complete variable domain (other parts from reference TRBV13 and TRBJ2-5): AAGVIQSPRHLIKEKRETATLKCYPIPRHDTVYWYQQGPGQDPQFLISFYEKMQSDKGSIPDRFSAQQFSDYHSELNMSSLELGDSALYFCASSLLGSKETQYFGPGTRLLVL.

The chain employs TRBV29-1 and TRBJ1-6; 9 bases fit TRBD1. V shed 4 bases and J 8 bases; nucleotides not matched to a gene: 9. Germline CDR1 SQVTM, CDR2 ANQGSEA. CDR3 length: 15 residues. The CDR3 sequence: CSVAWGTGLDSPLHF. The CDR3 region has the DNA TGCAGCGTTGCTTGGGGGACAGGGTTGGATTCACCCCTCCACTTT.

J is TRBJ1-1 and V is TRBV14, with D possibly being TRBD1 (5 bases). The germline gives CDR1 SGHDN, CDR2 FVKESK. Trimming pared 3 bases from V and 12 bases from J, leaving 17 bases between. This CDR3 is built from 13 residues. The CDR3 here is CASSQSAGPDPFF. CDR3 DNA: TGTGCCAGCAGCCAGTCAGCGGGGCCGGACCCTTTCTTT. The entire variable domain, with the rest obtained from reference TRBV14 and TRBJ1-1, is as follows: EAGVTQFPSHSVIEKGQTVTLRCDPISGHDNLYWYRRVMGKEIKFLLHFVKESKQDESGMPNNRFLAERTGGTYSTLKVQPAELEDSGVYFCASSQSAGPDPFFGQGTRLTVV.

The CDR3 DNA sequence: TGTGCCAGCTCTGTTGAGCAGGGCGGGGAGCAGTACTTC. Translation gives CASSVEQGGEQYF. The rearrangement links TRBV18 to TRBJ2-7; tentatively, D is TRBD1 or TRBD2 (5 bases each). The CDR3 sequence is 13 residues long. CDR1 is KGHSH and CDR2 is LQKENI in the germline V gene. V lost 6 bases and J lost 7, with 16 bases in between.

This clone was counted once. V usage is TRBV5-1 and J usage is TRBJ1-3; 8 bases fit TRBD1. This CDR3 contains 16 residues. Unmatched junction bases numbered 10, after V lost 4 bases and J lost 4 bases. The germline V gene encodes CDR1 SGHRS and CDR2 YFSETQ. This CDR3 reads CASSHGTGGVGNTIYF. DNA of the CDR3: TGCGCCAGCAGCCATGGGACAGGCGGGGTAGGAAACACCATATATTTT.

The table lists this clone with a count of one. In DNA form, the CDR3 reads TGTGCCAGCAGCTTAGGCCCGAGAACTATCGGCTACACCTTC. Protein sequence: CASSLGPRTIGYTF. The V and J genes are TRBV7-2 and TRBJ1-2; no reliable D call. Trimming removed 1 base from V and 8 bases from J, with 14 bases in between. The CDR3 extends over 14 amino acids. CDR1 and CDR2 from the germline V gene are SGHTA and FQGNSA.

The gene calls are TRBV5-8 and TRBJ1-2; D call uncertain. V was shortened by 7 bases and J by 2 bases, with 15 bases between the two germline ends. CDR1 and CDR2 (germline): SGHTS, YDEGEE. The CDR3 is 14 residues long. CDR3 in DNA: TGTGCCAGCCCCTTTTCGGGTGACAACTATGGCTACACCTTC. Translating it yields CASPFSGDNYGYTF.

The chain carries TRBV10-3 and TRBJ1-5; 11 nucleotides align to TRBD1. V was clipped by 1 base and J by 7 bases; unmatched bases: 3. The CDR3 totals 15 residues. The germline V gene encodes CDR1 ENHRY and CDR2 SYGVKD. In DNA, the CDR3 is TGTGCCATCAGTGAGTGGGGACAGGGGGGCCAGCCCCAGCATTTT. It yields the protein CAISEWGQGGQPQHF.

The V gene is TRBV7-2, the J gene TRBJ2-1, with D perhaps matching TRBD1 or TRBD2 (6 bases each). V gave up 7 bases and J gave up 4 bases, with 20 bases separating them. The CDR3 loop spans 16 amino acids. Germline loops: CDR1 SGHTA, CDR2 FQGNSA. The CDR3 nucleotides are TGTGCCAGCACTTCGTCAGGCGGGACAAGGTACAATGAGCAGTTCTTC. Translated, it gives CASTSSGGTRYNEQFF.

The chain couples TRBV3-1 (or the pseudogene TRBV3-2) to TRBJ2-3; 8 bases agree with TRBD2. The germline gives CDR1 LGHDT, CDR2 YNNKEL (reference sequence). The CDR3 length is 14 residues. After removal of 4 bases from V and 4 bases from J, the junction contained 4 bases not matched to a gene. This CDR3 reads CASSRQTSADTQYF. Here the CDR3 DNA reads TGTGCCAGCAGCCGCCAGACTAGCGCAGATACGCAGTATTTT.

The gene calls are TRBV19 and TRBJ2-2; D possibly uses TRBD1 or TRBD2 (6 bases each). V was trimmed by 1 base and J by 6 bases, leaving 9 bases between them. This CDR3 spans 14 amino acids. CDR1 and CDR2 from the germline V gene are LNHDA and SQIVND (reference sequence). As DNA, the CDR3 is TGTGCCAGTAGTATAGGAGGGGGGTCCGGGGAGCTGTTTTTT. It yields the protein CASSIGGGSGELFF.